The present T cell receptor (beta chain) was sequenced within a study of blood T cells in healthy people across ages. Across the whole study: In model experiments, template switching was able to capture about one barcoded beta molecule for every two T cells that were present. Findings of the study overall: Naive CD4+ cells and diversity were both higher in long-lived donors than in aged donors. Changes seen in expanded clonotypes were possibly confounded by donor CMV status left unknown. TCR beta diversity per million T cells fell roughly linearly with age.

This clonotype was detected ten times or more. The target antigen is unknown. This CDR3 spans 16 amino acids. V lost 6 bases, J lost 5 bases, and 20 bases lay in between. Germline V gene data show CDR1 as LGHNA and CDR2 as YNFKEQ. A second roughly 6 to 11 cycle PCR used barcoded and J-beta primers. Using its own MiXCR run on the 5' RACE reads, TCRdb lists one record per CDR3 protein. The sample records 1.5 million or so distinct CDR3 sequences, 42% being singletons. The sequence derives from a woman between 18 and 29 years old in good health. Input material: blood. The rearrangement uses TRBV4-2 and TRBJ2-4, with a weak D call TRBD2 (6 bases). Written as DNA, the CDR3 is TGTGCCAGCAGTCAACCCGGCTTGCGGGAACAAAACATTCAGTACTTC. Translation gives CASSQPGLREQNIQYF.